The sequence of this T cell receptor beta chain was determined in a study of cytomegalovirus exposure and HLA in healthy donors. The study, taken as a whole, reports: For most subjects, TCR beta sequences were reported to predict HLA-A and HLA-B alleles with accuracy. CMV serostatus was the only recorded immune exposure for donors.

The germline gives CDR1 SEHNR, CDR2 FQNEAQ (reference sequence). The CDR3 contains 13 residues. V dropped 3 bases and J dropped 4 bases, with 9 bases sitting between them. PCR primers comprised 60 Vbeta and 13 Jbeta primers. Using immunoSEQ multiplex PCR, the repertoire was profiled, and TCRdb retains in-frame clones only, with some absent. The sample records around 250,000 clones, 75% to 85% being singletons. Concerning this clone itself: Its cognate antigen is unknown.

The sequence was obtained from a woman aged 55 to 70 in good health and CMV-seropositive. The chain employs TRBV7-9 and TRBJ2-5, with D possibly TRBD1 on 6 matching bases. Sequencing was done on a sample of PBMCs. The DNA for the CDR3 is TGTGCCAGCAGCTTTGGGGGCTTAGAGACCCAGTACTTC. Its translation is CASSFGGLETQYF.